This TCR beta chain was sequenced during a study of T-cell reconstitution after alpha-beta-depleted transplantation in children. Overall study findings and caveats: Two months or so post-transplant, alpha-beta T cells reportedly derived from several hundred expanded graft clones.

Points on this clonotype: What it binds is unknown.

Unique molecular identifiers were used in preparing the TCRbeta library. One entry per CDR3 protein, called by TCRdb with MiXCR from the PCR reads. The table has about 210,000 distinct CDR3 sequences, roughly 18% seen once. The CDR3 consists of 14 residues. CDR1 is MNHEY and CDR2 is SVGEGT in the germline V gene. V was clipped by 5 bases and J by 9 bases; unmatched bases: 8. The rearrangement uses TRBV6-2 or TRBV6-3 and TRBJ2-1; 9 nucleotides agree with TRBD1. The clonotype was recovered from a male patient aged 2 to 9 who had a stem cell transplant for acute lymphoblastic leukemia, so the T cells may come from the graft donor. The specimen comprised PBMCs, mostly from graft donor cells, sampled 360 days after TCRalphabeta/CD19-depleted stem cell transplant. This chain's CDR3 is CASSPGTGLREQFF. The CDR3 nucleotides read TGTGCCAGCAGTCCGGGGACAGGGTTGCGTGAGCAGTTCTTC.